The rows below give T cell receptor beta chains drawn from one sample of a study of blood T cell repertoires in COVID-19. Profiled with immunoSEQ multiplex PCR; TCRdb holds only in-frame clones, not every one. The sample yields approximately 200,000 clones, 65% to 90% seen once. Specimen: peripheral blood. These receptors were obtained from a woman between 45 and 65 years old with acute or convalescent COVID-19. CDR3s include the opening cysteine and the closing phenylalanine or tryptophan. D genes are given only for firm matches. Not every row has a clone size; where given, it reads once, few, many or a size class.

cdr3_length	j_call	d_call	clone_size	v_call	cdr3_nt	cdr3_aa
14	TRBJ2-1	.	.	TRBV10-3	TGTGCCACATCATTGCGGGAAGATACCAATGAGCAGTTCTTC	CATSLREDTNEQFF
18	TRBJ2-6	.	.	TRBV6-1	TGTGCCAGCAGTGAAGCGCTTCGGGGGACTCCGTCGGCCAACGTCCTGACTTTC	CASSEALRGTPSANVLTF
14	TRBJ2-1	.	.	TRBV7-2	TGTGCCAGCAGCACTGATCGAGGGTACAATGAGCAGTTCTTC	CASSTDRGYNEQFF
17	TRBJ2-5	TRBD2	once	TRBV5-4	TGTGCCAGCAGCTTGGGGCCTCCGGCGGGAGGGCGCGAGACCCAGTACTTC	CASSLGPPAGGRETQYF
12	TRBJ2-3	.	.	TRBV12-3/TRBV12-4	TGTGCCAGCAGTCCACGGGTGAATACGCAGTATTTT	CASSPRVNTQYF
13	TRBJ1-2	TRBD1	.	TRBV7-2	TGTGCCAGCAGCTCACGACAGGGTGGTGGCTACACCTTC	CASSSRQGGGYTF
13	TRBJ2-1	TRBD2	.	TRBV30	TGTGCCTGGAGGCTAGCGGGAGCCAATGAGCAGTTCTTC	CAWRLAGANEQFF
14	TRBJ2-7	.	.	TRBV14	TGTGCCAGCAGCCTCGTGACAGGCCCCTACGAGCAGTACTTC	CASSLVTGPYEQYF
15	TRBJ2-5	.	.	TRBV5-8	TGTGCCAGCAGCTTTCGCCGGGGGGCCCGAGAGACCCAGTACTTC	CASSFRRGARETQYF
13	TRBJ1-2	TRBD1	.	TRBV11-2	TGTGCCAGCAGCTTAGCTTTGGACAGGGTCCTCACCTTC	CASSLALDRVLTF
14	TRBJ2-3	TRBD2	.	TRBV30	TGTGCCTGGAGCCCCGGGACTAGCGGGGATACGCAGTATTTT	CAWSPGTSGDTQYF
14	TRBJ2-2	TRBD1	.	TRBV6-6	TGTGCCAGCAGGGGGACAGGGAACACCGGGGAGCTGTTTTTT	CASRGTGNTGELFF
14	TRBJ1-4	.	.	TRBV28	TGTGCCAGCATTAACCGGGGAGCTAATGAAAAACTGTTTTTT	CASINRGANEKLFF